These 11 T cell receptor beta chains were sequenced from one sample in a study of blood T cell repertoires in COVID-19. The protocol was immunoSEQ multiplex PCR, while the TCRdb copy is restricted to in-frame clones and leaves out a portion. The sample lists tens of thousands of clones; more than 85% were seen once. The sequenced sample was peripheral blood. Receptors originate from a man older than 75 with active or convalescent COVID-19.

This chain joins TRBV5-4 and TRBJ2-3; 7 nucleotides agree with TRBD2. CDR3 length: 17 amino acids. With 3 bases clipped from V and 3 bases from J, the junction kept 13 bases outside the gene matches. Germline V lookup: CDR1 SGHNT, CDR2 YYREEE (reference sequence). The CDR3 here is CASSSPTVAGVTDTQYF. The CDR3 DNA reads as TGTGCCAGCAGCTCTCCTACGGTGGCGGGAGTGACAGATACGCAGTATTTT.

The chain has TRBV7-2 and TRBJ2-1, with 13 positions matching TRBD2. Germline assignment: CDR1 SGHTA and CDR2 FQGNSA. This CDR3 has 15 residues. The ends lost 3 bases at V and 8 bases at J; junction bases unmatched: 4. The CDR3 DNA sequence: TGTGCCAGCAGCTTGGGACTAGCGGGGTTAGATGAGCAGTTCTTC. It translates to CASSLGLAGLDEQFF.

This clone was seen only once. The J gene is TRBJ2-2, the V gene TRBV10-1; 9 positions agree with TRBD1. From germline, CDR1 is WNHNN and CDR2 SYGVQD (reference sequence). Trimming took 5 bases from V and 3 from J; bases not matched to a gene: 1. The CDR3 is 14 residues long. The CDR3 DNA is TGCGCCAGCAGTAGGACAGGGGACACCGGGGAGCTGTTTTTT. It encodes CASSRTGDTGELFF.

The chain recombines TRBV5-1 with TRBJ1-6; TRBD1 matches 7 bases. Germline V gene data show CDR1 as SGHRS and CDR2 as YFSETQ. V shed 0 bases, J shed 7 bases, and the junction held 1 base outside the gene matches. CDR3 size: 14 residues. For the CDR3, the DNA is TGCGCCAGCAGCTTGGTGGGACAGAATTCACCCCTCCACTTT. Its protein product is CASSLVGQNSPLHF.

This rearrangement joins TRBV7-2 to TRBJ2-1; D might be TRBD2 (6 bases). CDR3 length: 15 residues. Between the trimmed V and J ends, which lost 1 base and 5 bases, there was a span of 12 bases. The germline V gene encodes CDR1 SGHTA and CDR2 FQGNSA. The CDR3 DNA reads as TGTGCCAGCAGCTTAGTCTGGCGGGGTCACAATGAGCAGTTCTTC. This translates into CASSLVWRGHNEQFF.

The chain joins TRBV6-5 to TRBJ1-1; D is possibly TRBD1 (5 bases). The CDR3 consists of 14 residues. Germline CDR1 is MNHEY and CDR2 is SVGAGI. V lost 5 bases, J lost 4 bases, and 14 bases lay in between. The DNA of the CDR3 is TGTGCCAGCAGTCGCCCGGGGGGAGCCACTGAAGCTTTCTTT. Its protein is CASSRPGGATEAFF.

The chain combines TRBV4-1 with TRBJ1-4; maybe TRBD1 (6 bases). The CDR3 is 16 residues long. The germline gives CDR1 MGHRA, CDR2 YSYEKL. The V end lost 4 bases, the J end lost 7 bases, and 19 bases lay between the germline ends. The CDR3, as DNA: TGCGCCAGCAGCCCGCAAGGGGGGGCGAGGGGTGAAAAACTGTTTTTT. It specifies CASSPQGGARGEKLFF.

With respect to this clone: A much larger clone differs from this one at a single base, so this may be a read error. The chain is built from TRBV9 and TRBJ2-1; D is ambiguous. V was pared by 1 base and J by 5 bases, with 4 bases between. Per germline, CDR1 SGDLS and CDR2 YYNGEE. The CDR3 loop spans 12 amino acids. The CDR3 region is CASSVRDNEQFF. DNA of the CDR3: TGTGCCAGCAGCGTACGGGACAATGAGCAGTTCTTC.

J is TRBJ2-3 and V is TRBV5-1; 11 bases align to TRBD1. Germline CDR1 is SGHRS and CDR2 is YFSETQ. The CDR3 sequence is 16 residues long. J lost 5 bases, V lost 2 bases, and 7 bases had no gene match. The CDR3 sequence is CASSFLPGQGGDTQYF. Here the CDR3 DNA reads TGCGCCAGCAGCTTTCTACCGGGACAGGGGGGAGATACGCAGTATTTT.

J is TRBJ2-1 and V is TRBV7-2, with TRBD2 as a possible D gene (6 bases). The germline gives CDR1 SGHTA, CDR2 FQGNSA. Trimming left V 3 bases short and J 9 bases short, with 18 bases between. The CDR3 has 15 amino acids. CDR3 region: CASSFAPGLGGEQFF. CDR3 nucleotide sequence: TGTGCCAGCAGCTTCGCGCCGGGACTGGGAGGTGAGCAGTTCTTC.

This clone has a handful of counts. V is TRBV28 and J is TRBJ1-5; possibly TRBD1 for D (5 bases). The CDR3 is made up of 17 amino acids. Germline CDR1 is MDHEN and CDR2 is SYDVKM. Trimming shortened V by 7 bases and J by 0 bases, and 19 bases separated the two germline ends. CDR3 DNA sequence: TGTGCCAGCACTTTGGTAGACAGCCAATATAGCAATCAGCCCCAGCATTTT. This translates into CASTLVDSQYSNQPQHF. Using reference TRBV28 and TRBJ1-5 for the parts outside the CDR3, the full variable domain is DVKVTQSSRYLVKRTGEKVFLECVQDMDHENMFWYRQDPGLGLRLIYFSYDVKMKEKGDIPEGYSVSREKKERFSLILESASTNQTSMYLCASTLVDSQYSNQPQHFGDGTRLSIL.